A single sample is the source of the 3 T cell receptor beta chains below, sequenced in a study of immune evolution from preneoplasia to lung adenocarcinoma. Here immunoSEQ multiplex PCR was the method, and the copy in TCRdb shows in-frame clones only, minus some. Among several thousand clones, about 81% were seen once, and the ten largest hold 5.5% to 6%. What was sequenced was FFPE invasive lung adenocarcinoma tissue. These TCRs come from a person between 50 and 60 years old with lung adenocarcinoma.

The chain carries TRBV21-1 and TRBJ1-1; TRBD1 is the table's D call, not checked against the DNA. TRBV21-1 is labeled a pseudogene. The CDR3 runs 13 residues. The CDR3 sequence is CASSAQNSSEAFF. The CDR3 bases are TGTGCCAGCAGCGCTCAAAACAGCAGTGAAGCTTTCTTT.

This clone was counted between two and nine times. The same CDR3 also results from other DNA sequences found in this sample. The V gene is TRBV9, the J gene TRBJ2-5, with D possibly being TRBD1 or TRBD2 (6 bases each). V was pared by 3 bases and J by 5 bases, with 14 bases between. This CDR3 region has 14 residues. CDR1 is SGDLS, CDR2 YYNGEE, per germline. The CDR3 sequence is CASSARGGGETQYF. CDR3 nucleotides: TGTGCCAGCAGCGCCAGGGGTGGAGGGGAGACCCAGTACTTC.

CDR3 nucleotides: TGTGCCAGCAGCCCCCAGGGAACTAGAGCCCTTGAGCAGTACTTC. Translated, it gives CASSPQGTRALEQYF. This chain joins TRBV13 and TRBJ2-7; D possibly uses TRBD1 or TRBD2 (5 bases each). CDR3 length equals 15 residues. Looked up from germline, CDR1 is PRHDT and CDR2 is FYEKMQ (reference sequence). Trimming removed 5 bases from V and 7 bases from J, with 21 bases in between. The entire variable domain, with the rest obtained from reference TRBV13 and TRBJ2-7, is as follows: AAGVIQSPRHLIKEKRETATLKCYPIPRHDTVYWYQQGPGQDPQFLISFYEKMQSDKGSIPDRFSAQQFSDYHSELNMSSLELGDSALYFCASSPQGTRALEQYFGPGTRLTVT.